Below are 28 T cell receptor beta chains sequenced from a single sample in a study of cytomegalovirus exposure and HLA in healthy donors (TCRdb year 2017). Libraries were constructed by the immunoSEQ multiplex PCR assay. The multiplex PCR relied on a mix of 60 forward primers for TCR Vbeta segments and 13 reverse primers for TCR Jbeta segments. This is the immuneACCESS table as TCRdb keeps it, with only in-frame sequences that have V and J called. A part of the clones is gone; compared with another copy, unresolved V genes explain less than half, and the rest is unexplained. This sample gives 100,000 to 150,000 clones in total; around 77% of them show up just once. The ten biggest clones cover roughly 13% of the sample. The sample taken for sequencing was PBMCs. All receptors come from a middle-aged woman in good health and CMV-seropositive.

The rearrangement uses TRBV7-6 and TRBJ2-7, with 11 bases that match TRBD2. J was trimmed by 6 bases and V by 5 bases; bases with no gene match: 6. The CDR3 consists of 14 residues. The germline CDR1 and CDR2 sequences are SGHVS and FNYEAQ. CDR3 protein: CASSELAGAGEQYF. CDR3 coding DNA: TGTGCCAGCAGCGAACTAGCGGGAGCTGGCGAGCAGTACTTC.

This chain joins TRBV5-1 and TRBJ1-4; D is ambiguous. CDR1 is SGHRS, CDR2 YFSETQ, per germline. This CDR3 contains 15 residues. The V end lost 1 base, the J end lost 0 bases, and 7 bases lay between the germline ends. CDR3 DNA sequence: TGCGCCAGCAGCTTGCGTACAGCAACTAATGAAAAACTGTTTTTT. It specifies CASSLRTATNEKLFF.

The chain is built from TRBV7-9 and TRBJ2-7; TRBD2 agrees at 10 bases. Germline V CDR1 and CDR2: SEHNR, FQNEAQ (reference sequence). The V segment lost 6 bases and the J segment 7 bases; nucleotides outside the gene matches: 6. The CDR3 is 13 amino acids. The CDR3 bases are TGTGCCAGCAGTCCAGGACTAGCGGTAGAGCAGTACTTC. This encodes CASSPGLAVEQYF.

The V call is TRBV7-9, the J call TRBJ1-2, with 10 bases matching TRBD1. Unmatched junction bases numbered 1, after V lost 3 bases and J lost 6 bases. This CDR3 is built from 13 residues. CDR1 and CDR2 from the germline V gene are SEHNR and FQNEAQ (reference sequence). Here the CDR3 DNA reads TGTGCCAGCAGCTTCGGGACAGGGGATGGCTACACCTTC. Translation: CASSFGTGDGYTF.

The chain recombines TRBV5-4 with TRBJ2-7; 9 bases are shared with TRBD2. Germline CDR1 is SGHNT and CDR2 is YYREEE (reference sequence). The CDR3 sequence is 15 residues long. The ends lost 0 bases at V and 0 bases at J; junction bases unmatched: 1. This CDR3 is CASSLGTSVSYEQYF. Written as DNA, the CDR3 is TGTGCCAGCAGCTTGGGGACTAGCGTCTCCTACGAGCAGTACTTC. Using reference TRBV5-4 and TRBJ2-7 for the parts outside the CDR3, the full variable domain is ETGVTQSPTHLIKTRGQQVTLRCSSQSGHNTVSWYQQALGQGPQFIFQYYREEENGRGNFPPRFSGLQFPNYSSELNVNALELDDSALYLCASSLGTSVSYEQYFGPGTRLTVT.

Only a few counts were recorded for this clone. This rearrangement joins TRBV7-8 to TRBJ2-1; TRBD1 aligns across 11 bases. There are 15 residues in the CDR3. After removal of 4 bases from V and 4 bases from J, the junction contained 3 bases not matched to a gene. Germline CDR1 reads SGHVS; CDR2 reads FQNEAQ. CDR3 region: CASSWGQGVYNEQFF. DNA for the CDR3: TGTGCCAGCAGCTGGGGACAGGGGGTTTACAATGAGCAGTTCTTC.

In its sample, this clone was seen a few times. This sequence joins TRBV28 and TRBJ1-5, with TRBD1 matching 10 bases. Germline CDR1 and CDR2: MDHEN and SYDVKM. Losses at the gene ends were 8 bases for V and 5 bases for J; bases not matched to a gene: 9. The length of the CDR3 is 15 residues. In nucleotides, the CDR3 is TGTGCCAGCCAAGGAGGGGACAGGGGAGATCAGCCCCAGCATTTT. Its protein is CASQGGDRGDQPQHF. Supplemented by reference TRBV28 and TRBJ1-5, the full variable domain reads DVKVTQSSRYLVKRTGEKVFLECVQDMDHENMFWYRQDPGLGLRLIYFSYDVKMKEKGDIPEGYSVSREKKERFSLILESASTNQTSMYLCASQGGDRGDQPQHFGDGTRLSIL.

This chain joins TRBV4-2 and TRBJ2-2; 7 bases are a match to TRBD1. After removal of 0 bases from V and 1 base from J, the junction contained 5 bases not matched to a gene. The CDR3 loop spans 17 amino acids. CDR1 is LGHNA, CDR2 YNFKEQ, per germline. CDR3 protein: CASSQDSRTGNTGELFF. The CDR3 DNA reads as TGTGCCAGCAGCCAAGATTCCCGGACAGGGAACACCGGGGAGCTGTTTTTT.

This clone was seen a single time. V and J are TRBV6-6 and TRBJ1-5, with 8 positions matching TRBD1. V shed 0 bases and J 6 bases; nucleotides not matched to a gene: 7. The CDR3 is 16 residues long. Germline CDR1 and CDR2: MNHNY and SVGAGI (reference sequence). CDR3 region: CASSYSRSGGSQPQHF. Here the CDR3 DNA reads TGTGCCAGCAGTTACTCGAGATCAGGGGGCAGTCAGCCCCAGCATTTT.

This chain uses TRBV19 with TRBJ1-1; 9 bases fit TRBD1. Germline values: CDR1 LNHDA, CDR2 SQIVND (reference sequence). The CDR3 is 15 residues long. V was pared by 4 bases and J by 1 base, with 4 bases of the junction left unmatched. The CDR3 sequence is CASSRTGARNTEAFF. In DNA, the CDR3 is TGTGCCAGTAGTAGGACAGGGGCGAGGAACACTGAAGCTTTCTTT.

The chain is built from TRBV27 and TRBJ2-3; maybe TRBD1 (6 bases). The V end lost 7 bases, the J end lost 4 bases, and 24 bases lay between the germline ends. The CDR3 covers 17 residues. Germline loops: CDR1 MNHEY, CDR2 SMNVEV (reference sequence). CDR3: CASTTRTVVKEADTQYF. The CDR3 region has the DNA TGTGCCAGCACCACCCGGACAGTCGTCAAAGAGGCAGATACGCAGTATTTT.

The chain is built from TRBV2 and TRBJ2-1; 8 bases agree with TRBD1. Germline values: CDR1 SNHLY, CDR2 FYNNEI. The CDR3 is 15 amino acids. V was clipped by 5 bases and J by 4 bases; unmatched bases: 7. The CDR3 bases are TGTGCCAGCAGTTCCGACAGGGGTGCATACAATGAGCAGTTCTTC. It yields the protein CASSSDRGAYNEQFF.

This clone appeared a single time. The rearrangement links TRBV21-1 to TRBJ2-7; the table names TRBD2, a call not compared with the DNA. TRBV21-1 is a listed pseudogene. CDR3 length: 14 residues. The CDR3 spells CASSRGVELSEQYF. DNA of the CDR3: TGTGCCAGCAGCAGGGGAGTGGAGTTAAGCGAGCAGTACTTC.

CDR3 coding DNA: TGCGCCAGCAGCCCGGGACAGGGGGCGCAAATCTATGGCTACACCTTC. Translated: CASSPGQGAQIYGYTF. This chain joins TRBV5-1 and TRBJ1-2; 12 nucleotides line up with TRBD1. Germline CDR1 and CDR2: SGHRS and YFSETQ. The J segment lost 4 bases and the V segment lost 4 bases, leaving 8 bases of the junction unmatched. CDR3 length: 16 residues.

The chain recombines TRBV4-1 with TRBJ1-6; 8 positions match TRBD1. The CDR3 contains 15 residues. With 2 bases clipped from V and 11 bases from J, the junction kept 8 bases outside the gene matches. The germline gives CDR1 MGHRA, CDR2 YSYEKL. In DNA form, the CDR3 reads TGCGCCAGCAGCCAATCCCCGGACAGGGATACACCCCTCCACTTT. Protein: CASSQSPDRDTPLHF.

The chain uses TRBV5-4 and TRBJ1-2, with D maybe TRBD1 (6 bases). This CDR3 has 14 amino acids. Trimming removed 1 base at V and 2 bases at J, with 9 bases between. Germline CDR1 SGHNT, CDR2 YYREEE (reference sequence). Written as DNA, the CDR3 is TGTGCCAGCAGCTTGAGACAGGTCAACTATGGCTACACCTTC. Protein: CASSLRQVNYGYTF.

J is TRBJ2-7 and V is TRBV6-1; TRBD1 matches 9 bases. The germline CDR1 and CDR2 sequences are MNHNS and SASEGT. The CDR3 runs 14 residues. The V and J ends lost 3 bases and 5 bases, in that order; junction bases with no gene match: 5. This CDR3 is CASSDRDRVHEQYF. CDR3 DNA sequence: TGTGCCAGCAGTGACCGGGACAGGGTCCACGAGCAGTACTTC.

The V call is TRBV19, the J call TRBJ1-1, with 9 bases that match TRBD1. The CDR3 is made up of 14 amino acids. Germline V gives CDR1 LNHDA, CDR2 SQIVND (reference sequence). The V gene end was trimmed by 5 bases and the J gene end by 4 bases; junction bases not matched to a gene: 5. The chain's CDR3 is CASSDPGQGTEAFF. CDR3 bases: TGTGCCAGTAGTGATCCGGGACAGGGCACTGAAGCTTTCTTT.

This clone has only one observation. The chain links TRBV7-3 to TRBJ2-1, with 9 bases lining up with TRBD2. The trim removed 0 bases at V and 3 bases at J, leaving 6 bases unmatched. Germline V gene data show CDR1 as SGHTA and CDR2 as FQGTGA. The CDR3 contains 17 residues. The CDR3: CASSLTGRREGYNEQFF. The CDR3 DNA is TGTGCCAGCAGCTTAACAGGGCGGCGGGAGGGCTACAATGAGCAGTTCTTC. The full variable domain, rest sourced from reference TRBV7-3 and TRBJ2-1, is GAGVSQTPSNKVTEKGKYVELRCDPISGHTALYWYRQSLGQGPEFLIYFQGTGAADDSGLPNDRFFAVRPEGSVSTLKIQRTERGDSAVYLCASSLTGRREGYNEQFFGPGTRLTVL.

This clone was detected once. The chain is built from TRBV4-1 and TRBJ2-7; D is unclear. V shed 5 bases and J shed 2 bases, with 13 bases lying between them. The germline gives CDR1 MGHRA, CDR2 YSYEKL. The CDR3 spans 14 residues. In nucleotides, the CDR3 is TGCGCCAGCAGCTCAGTCCCGACAACCTACGAGCAGTACTTC. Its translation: CASSSVPTTYEQYF.

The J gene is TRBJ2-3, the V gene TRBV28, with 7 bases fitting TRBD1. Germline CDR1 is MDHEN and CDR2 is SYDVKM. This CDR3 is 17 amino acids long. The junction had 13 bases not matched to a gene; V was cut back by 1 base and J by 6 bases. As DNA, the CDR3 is TGTGCCAGCAGTTTATTGAGACCGGGACAGAGGAGGGATACGCAGTATTTT. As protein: CASSLLRPGQRRDTQYF.

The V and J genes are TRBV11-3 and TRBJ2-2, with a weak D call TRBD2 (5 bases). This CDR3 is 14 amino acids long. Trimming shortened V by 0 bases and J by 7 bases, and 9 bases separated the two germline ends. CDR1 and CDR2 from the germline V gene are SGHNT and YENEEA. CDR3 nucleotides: TGTGCCAGCAGCTTAGATTTTGCGGGCGGGGAGCTGTTTTTT. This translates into CASSLDFAGGELFF.

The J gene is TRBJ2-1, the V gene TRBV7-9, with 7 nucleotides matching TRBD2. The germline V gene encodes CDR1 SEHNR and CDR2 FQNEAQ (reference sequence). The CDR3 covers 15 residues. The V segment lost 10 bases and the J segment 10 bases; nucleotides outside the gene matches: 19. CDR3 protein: CATQRGITGGGEQFF. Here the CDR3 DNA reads TGTGCCACCCAGCGGGGCATAACGGGAGGCGGGGAGCAGTTCTTC.

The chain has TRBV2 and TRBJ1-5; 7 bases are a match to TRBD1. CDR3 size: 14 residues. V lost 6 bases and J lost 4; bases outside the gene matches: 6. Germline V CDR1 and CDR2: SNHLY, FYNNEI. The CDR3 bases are TGTGCCAGCAGCGACAGGGATCGAAATCAGCCCCAGCATTTT. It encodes CASSDRDRNQPQHF.

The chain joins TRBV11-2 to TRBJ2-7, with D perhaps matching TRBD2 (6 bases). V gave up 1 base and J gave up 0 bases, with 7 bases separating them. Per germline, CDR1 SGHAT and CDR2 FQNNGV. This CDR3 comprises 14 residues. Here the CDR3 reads CASSLAGVSYEQYF. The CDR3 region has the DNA TGTGCCAGCAGCTTAGCGGGGGTCTCCTACGAGCAGTACTTC.

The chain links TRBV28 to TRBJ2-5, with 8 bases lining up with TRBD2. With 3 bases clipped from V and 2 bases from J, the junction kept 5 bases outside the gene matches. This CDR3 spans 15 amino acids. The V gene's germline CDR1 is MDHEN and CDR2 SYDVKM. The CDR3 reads CASSFSGTLQETQYF. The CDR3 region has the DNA TGTGCCAGCAGTTTTAGCGGGACCTTACAAGAGACCCAGTACTTC.

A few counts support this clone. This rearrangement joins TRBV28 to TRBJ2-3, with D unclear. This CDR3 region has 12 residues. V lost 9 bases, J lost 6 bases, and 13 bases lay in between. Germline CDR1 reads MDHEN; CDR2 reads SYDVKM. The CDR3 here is CASRKYLDTQYF. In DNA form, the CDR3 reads TGTGCCAGTAGAAAGTACTTGGATACGCAGTATTTT.

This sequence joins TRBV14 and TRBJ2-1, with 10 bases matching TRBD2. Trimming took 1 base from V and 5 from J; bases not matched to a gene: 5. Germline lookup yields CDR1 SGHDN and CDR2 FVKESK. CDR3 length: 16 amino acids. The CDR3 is CASSQAGLALDNEQFF. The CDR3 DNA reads TGTGCCAGCAGCCAAGCGGGACTAGCGCTTGACAATGAGCAGTTCTTC.